The 15 T cell receptor beta chains presented below share a single source sample, sequenced in a study of CD8+ T cells in alopecia areata. Extraction of RNA preceded its reverse transcription into cDNA, which served as the sequencing template. Using immunoSEQ multiplex PCR, the repertoire was profiled, and TCRdb retains in-frame clones only, with some absent. Found here are some 170,000 clones, around 71% of them singletons; the top ten hold 10% to 12%. The sample consisted of CD8+ T cells sorted from blood, taken at week 0. Every receptor here comes from a human donor with alopecia areata.

The chain uses TRBV29-1 and TRBJ2-1; 7 bases agree with TRBD1. The germline CDR1 and CDR2 sequences are SQVTM and ANQGSEA. The length of the CDR3 is 12 residues. The V gene end was trimmed by 7 bases and the J gene end by 6 bases; junction bases not matched to a gene: 6. CDR3: CSAPGQTNEQFF. The CDR3 DNA reads TGCAGCGCCCCGGGACAGACCAATGAGCAGTTCTTC.

CDR3 region: CASSRGGEQFF. For the CDR3, the DNA is TGCGCCAGCAGCCGGGGCGGTGAGCAGTTCTTC. The rearrangement links TRBV4-1 to TRBJ2-1; weak D call: TRBD1 (5 bases). The CDR3 is 11 residues long. V lost 4 bases to trimming and J lost 9 bases, with 7 bases between them. Germline V CDR1 and CDR2: MGHRA, YSYEKL.

The rearrangement joins TRBV29-1 to TRBJ2-1; D not resolved. The CDR3 extends over 12 amino acids. Germline CDR1 and CDR2: SQVTM and ANQGSEA. Trimming removed 2 bases at V and 8 bases at J, with 10 bases between. The CDR3 spells CSVETLGDEQFF. CDR3 DNA sequence: TGCAGCGTTGAAACTCTAGGCGATGAGCAGTTCTTC.

The table lists this clone with a few counts. The chain combines TRBV25-1 with TRBJ1-2; the match to TRBD1 covers 10 bases. CDR1 and CDR2 (germline): MGHDK, SYGVNS. V dropped 3 bases and J dropped 6; count of bases not matched to a gene: 7. The CDR3 consists of 15 residues. The CDR3 DNA follows: TGTGCCAGCAGTGATATCGTCGGACAGGGGGATGGCTACACCTTC. Protein: CASSDIVGQGDGYTF.

The chain combines TRBV7-9 with TRBJ1-5, with D possibly matching TRBD1 (5 bases). Between the trimmed V and J ends, which lost 7 bases and 1 base, there was a span of 11 bases. CDR1 and CDR2 (germline): SEHNR, FQNEAQ (reference sequence). The CDR3 loop spans 14 amino acids. The CDR3 region is CASTSGGSNQPQHF. DNA of the CDR3: TGTGCCAGCACCTCCGGGGGGAGCAATCAGCCCCAGCATTTT.

J is TRBJ2-3 and V is TRBV5-1; 7 positions match TRBD1. V lost 4 bases, J lost 4 bases, and 3 bases stayed unmatched. Germline assignment: CDR1 SGHRS and CDR2 YFSETQ. The CDR3 is 13 amino acids. CDR3 amino acids: CASSDDRADTQYF. CDR3 DNA sequence: TGCGCCAGCAGCGACGACAGGGCAGATACGCAGTATTTT.

This clone was observed a handful of times. The chain has TRBV9 and TRBJ2-5; TRBD1 is a possible D gene (6 bases). The ends were cut back, 2 bases at V and 1 base at J, with 12 bases in the middle. The germline V gene has CDR1 SGDLS and CDR2 YYNGEE. CDR3 length equals 15 residues. CDR3 coding DNA: TGTGCCAGCAGCGTTGGTGGGGGCAGCCAAGAGACCCAGTACTTC. Translated: CASSVGGGSQETQYF.

This rearrangement joins TRBV7-8 to TRBJ2-7, with 11 bases matching TRBD1. Germline V gives CDR1 SGHVS, CDR2 FQNEAQ. V lost 3 bases to trimming and J lost 2 bases; unmatched junction nucleotides: 3. This CDR3 contains 15 residues. CDR3: CASSFRGQGAYEQYF. The CDR3 DNA sequence: TGTGCCAGCAGCTTTCGGGGACAGGGGGCCTACGAGCAGTACTTC.

Only one count was recorded for this clone. The chain's CDR3 is CASTTRPASEQYF. The CDR3 DNA is TGTGCCAGCACCACCCGGCCAGCCTCTGAGCAGTACTTC. The chain links TRBV2 to TRBJ2-7; D is undetermined. The CDR3 length is 13 residues. Deletions cut 7 bases from V and 7 bases from J, with 17 bases between. Germline V gene data show CDR1 as SNHLY and CDR2 as FYNNEI.

The chain links TRBV2 to TRBJ2-5; tentatively, D is TRBD1 or TRBD2 (5 bases each). Trimming shortened V by 4 bases and J by 0 bases, and 12 bases separated the two germline ends. There are 15 residues in the CDR3. Germline loops: CDR1 SNHLY, CDR2 FYNNEI. CDR3 nucleotides: TGTGCCAGCAGTGGGGGGACCTGGTACCAAGAGACCCAGTACTTC. Protein product: CASSGGTWYQETQYF. Full variable domain (remainder filled in from reference TRBV2 and TRBJ2-5): EPEVTQTPSHQVTQMGQEVILRCVPISNHLYFYWYRQILGQKVEFLVSFYNNEISEKSEIFDDQFSVERPDGSNFTLKIRSTKLEDSAMYFCASSGGTWYQETQYFGPGTRLLVL.

The chain couples TRBV13 to TRBJ2-3; weak D call: TRBD2 (7 bases). The CDR3 sequence is 16 residues long. Germline values: CDR1 PRHDT, CDR2 FYEKMQ (reference sequence). V gave up 5 bases and J gave up 2 bases, with 17 bases separating them. The CDR3 DNA reads TGTGCCAGCAGCCCGCTTCTGGGGGGGCTCACAGATACGCAGTATTTT. The encoded protein is CASSPLLGGLTDTQYF. Full variable domain (remainder filled in from reference TRBV13 and TRBJ2-3): AAGVIQSPRHLIKEKRETATLKCYPIPRHDTVYWYQQGPGQDPQFLISFYEKMQSDKGSIPDRFSAQQFSDYHSELNMSSLELGDSALYFCASSPLLGGLTDTQYFGPGTRLTVL.

This chain connects TRBV20-1 to TRBJ2-3; perhaps TRBD2 as D (5 bases). Germline values: CDR1 DFQATT, CDR2 SNEGSKA (reference sequence). The CDR3 extends over 9 amino acids. The CDR3 sequence is CRLGDTQYF. Written as DNA, the CDR3 is TGCAGACTAGGCGATACGCAGTATTTT.

CDR3 bases: TGTGCCAGCAGCCTCCAGTTAGGCAATGAGCAGTTCTTC. It specifies CASSLQLGNEQFF. The chain joins TRBV13 to TRBJ2-1; no reliable D call. The V gene lost 5 bases and the J gene lost 6 bases, with 11 bases spanning the gap. CDR3 length: 13 residues. CDR1 is PRHDT and CDR2 is FYEKMQ in the germline V gene (reference sequence).

The V gene is TRBV7-9, the J gene TRBJ1-1, with 8 bases matching TRBD1. Germline CDR1 and CDR2: SEHNR and FQNEAQ (reference sequence). Trimming at V came to 5 bases and at J to 3 bases, leaving 8 bases not matched to a gene. This CDR3 region has 15 residues. The CDR3 DNA sequence: TGTGCCAGCAGCCCCGGACAGGGCGCCTACACTGAAGCTTTCTTT. It encodes CASSPGQGAYTEAFF.

This clone was counted a single time. The chain couples TRBV9 to TRBJ2-3; the D is unclear. Trimming pared 0 bases from V and 5 bases from J, leaving 4 bases between. Germline CDR1 is SGDLS and CDR2 is YYNGEE. This CDR3 contains 12 residues. The CDR3 region has the DNA TGTGCCAGCAGCGTAGTTAAAGATACGCAGTATTTT. Translation gives CASSVVKDTQYF.